These 5 T cell receptor beta chains share one sample of origin, sequenced in a study of identical twins. MiXCR was run by TCRdb on the 5' RACE reads, yielding one entry per CDR3 protein. There are 1.5 million to 2 million distinct CDR3 sequences in the sample; less than 40% occur only once, and roughly 0.3% lies in the top ten. Sequences were obtained from cord blood. These receptors all stem from a newborn girl in good health.

The V and J genes are TRBV14 and TRBJ2-1, with 8 bases that match TRBD2. Germline-derived CDR1 and CDR2 are SGHDN and FVKESK. V dropped 3 bases and J dropped 8; count of bases not matched to a gene: 9. The CDR3 runs 15 residues. CDR3 coding DNA: TGTGCCAGCAGCCATCCCGGGACTAGTTACCATGAGCAGTTCTTC. Translated, it gives CASSHPGTSYHEQFF.

The rearrangement links TRBV2 to TRBJ2-5; TRBD2 is a possible D gene (5 bases). CDR1 is SNHLY and CDR2 is FYNNEI in the germline V gene. There are 13 residues in the CDR3. Trimming took off 4 bases at V and 11 bases at J, with 17 bases between the two ends. CDR3 nucleotides: TGTGCCAGCAGTGGTCAAAAGCGTGGGGAGCAGTACTTC. As protein: CASSGQKRGEQYF.

The rearrangement links TRBV20-1 to TRBJ1-2; D is unresolved. V lost 4 bases and J 1 base, leaving 7 bases between the germline ends. Germline CDR1 reads DFQATT; CDR2 reads SNEGSKA (reference sequence). The length of the CDR3 is 12 residues. The CDR3 sequence: CSAKGGNYGYTF. The CDR3 region has the DNA TGCAGTGCTAAGGGTGGTAACTATGGCTACACCTTC.

This clonotype appeared a few times. The V and J genes are TRBV2 and TRBJ1-1, with no clear D. The germline V and J ends were trimmed by 11 bases and 6 bases, with 19 bases remaining between them. This CDR3 region has 13 residues. Per germline, CDR1 SNHLY and CDR2 FYNNEI. CDR3 in amino acids: CAARKEVGSEAFF. The CDR3 coding sequence is TGTGCCGCCCGGAAGGAGGTTGGTTCTGAAGCTTTCTTT.

This sequence joins TRBV4-1 and TRBJ2-1; 11 positions agree with TRBD2. The CDR3 is 17 residues long. Germline CDR1 MGHRA, CDR2 YSYEKL. V trimming: 1 base; J trimming: 0 bases; junction bases outside the gene matches: 2. The CDR3 sequence: CASSQASGRSSYNEQFF. The CDR3 DNA is TGCGCCAGCAGCCAAGCTAGCGGGAGGAGCTCCTACAATGAGCAGTTCTTC.